Below, 12 T cell receptor beta chains from the same sample are listed, as sequenced in a study of Ad26.COV2.S vaccination and SARS-CoV-2 variants. The protocol was immunoSEQ multiplex PCR, while the TCRdb copy is restricted to in-frame clones and leaves out a portion. The profile shows hundreds of thousands of clones, 87% of them singletons. This sample's treatment: around 19 received Ad26.COV2.S at low or high dose, single or two shots; about 5 received placebo; per-sample allocation not given. The samples were gathered on day 63 after the first injection of vaccine or placebo. The source was peripheral blood, collected in a trial of Ad26.COV2.S vaccine versus placebo. These receptors were obtained from a person aged 18-60 years who received the Ad26.COV2.S COVID-19 vaccine or a placebo.

The chain employs TRBV5-1 and TRBJ2-3; the D gene is possibly TRBD2 (5 bases). V lost 5 bases and J lost 2, with 15 bases in between. CDR3 size: 15 residues. The germline V gene encodes CDR1 SGHRS and CDR2 YFSETQ. DNA for the CDR3: TGCGCCAGCAGGCCCAGCGGCCTCACCACAGATACGCAGTATTTT. This codes for CASRPSGLTTDTQYF.

V and J are TRBV7-9 and TRBJ2-2, with D perhaps matching TRBD2 (5 bases). The CDR3 has 15 amino acids. In germline, CDR1 is SEHNR, CDR2 FQNEAQ (reference sequence). V was pared by 5 bases and J by 1 base, with 11 bases between. The CDR3 protein is CASSPGLGNTGELFF. The CDR3 coding sequence is TGTGCCAGCAGCCCTGGACTGGGGAACACCGGGGAGCTGTTTTTT. The variable domain in full, with the rest retrieved from reference TRBV7-9 and TRBJ2-2, is DTGVSQNPRHKITKRGQNVTFRCDPISEHNRLYWYRQTLGQGPEFLTYFQNEAQLEKSRLLSDRFSAERPKGSFSTLEIQRTEQGDSAMYLCASSPGLGNTGELFFGEGSRLTVL.

The chain combines TRBV18 with TRBJ2-7, with TRBD2 matching 7 bases. This CDR3 is built from 14 residues. The V gene's germline CDR1 is KGHSH and CDR2 LQKENI. The ends lost 5 bases at V and 4 bases at J; junction bases unmatched: 8. CDR3 DNA sequence: TGTGCCAGCTCATCGGGACTAACCAGATACGAGCAGTACTTC. Residues: CASSSGLTRYEQYF.

The genes are TRBV30 and TRBJ2-5; D not resolved. With 4 bases removed from V and 5 bases from J, the gap between germline ends came to 14 bases. In germline, CDR1 is GTSNPN, CDR2 SVGIG (reference sequence). The length of the CDR3 is 13 residues. DNA for the CDR3: TGTGCCTGGACTGTACCGCCTCTCGAGACCCAGTACTTC. Translated, it gives CAWTVPPLETQYF.

This clone has just one count. The chain uses TRBV20-1 and TRBJ2-3; TRBD1 or TRBD2 may be the D gene (5 bases each). Per germline, CDR1 DFQATT and CDR2 SNEGSKA (reference sequence). Deletions cut 7 bases from V and 6 bases from J, with 11 bases between. This CDR3 comprises 11 residues. CDR3 region: CSGGWGDTQYF. The CDR3, as DNA: TGCAGTGGGGGGTGGGGTGATACGCAGTATTTT.

This clone was counted once. This same CDR3 is encoded by further DNA sequences in the sample. This chain connects TRBV5-4 to TRBJ2-1; D is possibly TRBD1 (5 bases). Trimming cost V 2 bases and J 1 base, with 10 bases left between them. The CDR3 length is 15 residues. Germline lookup yields CDR1 SGHNT and CDR2 YYREEE (reference sequence). Here the CDR3 reads CASSLGQGSYNEQFF. CDR3 in DNA: TGTGCCAGCAGCTTAGGGCAGGGTTCCTACAATGAGCAGTTCTTC.

The CDR3 sequence is CASSYWQGSRGEQYF. Written as DNA, the CDR3 is TGTGCCAGCAGTTACTGGCAGGGCAGCCGGGGCGAGCAGTACTTC. This chain joins TRBV6-5 and TRBJ2-7; D is possibly TRBD1 or TRBD2 (5 bases each). The CDR3 spans 15 residues. The V end lost 1 base, the J end lost 6 bases, and 16 bases lay between the germline ends. Germline values: CDR1 MNHEY, CDR2 SVGAGI.

The rearrangement links TRBV7-9 to TRBJ2-1, with 9 bases fitting TRBD1. CDR1 is SEHNR, CDR2 FQNEAQ, per germline (reference sequence). With 6 bases clipped from V and 1 base from J, the junction kept 4 bases outside the gene matches. The CDR3 covers 15 residues. The CDR3 spells CASRLGTGSYNEQFF. The CDR3 DNA reads TGTGCCAGCAGGCTCGGGACAGGGTCCTACAATGAGCAGTTCTTC.

The chain is built from TRBV5-1 and TRBJ2-7, with 10 bases that match TRBD2. This CDR3 is 14 amino acids long. Trimming cost V 4 bases and J 3 bases; bases outside gene matches: 4. CDR1 is SGHRS and CDR2 is YFSETQ in the germline V gene. This chain's CDR3 is CASSEAGGIYEQYF. The CDR3 bases are TGCGCCAGCAGCGAAGCGGGAGGGATCTACGAGCAGTACTTC.

The genes are TRBV19 and TRBJ2-1, with D unclear. The CDR3 loop spans 10 amino acids. Per the germline V gene, CDR1 is LNHDA and CDR2 is SQIVND (reference sequence). V gave up 8 bases and J gave up 3 bases, with 2 bases separating them. The CDR3 protein is CASGYNEQFF. CDR3 sequence (DNA): TGTGCCAGTGGCTACAATGAGCAGTTCTTC.

The chain links TRBV5-6 to TRBJ2-2; D gene unclear. The CDR3 length is 16 residues. Looked up from germline, CDR1 is SGHDT and CDR2 is YYEEEE. Trimming shortened V by 1 base and J by 0 bases, and 10 bases separated the two germline ends. CDR3 DNA sequence: TGTGCCAGCAGCTTGCCCTTTTTACCGAACACCGGGGAGCTGTTTTTT. It encodes CASSLPFLPNTGELFF. The whole variable domain, remainder taken from reference TRBV5-6 and TRBJ2-2, is DAGVTQSPTHLIKTRGQQVTLRCSPKSGHDTVSWYQQALGQGPQFIFQYYEEEERQRGNFPDRFSGHQFPNYSSELNVNALLLGDSALYLCASSLPFLPNTGELFFGEGSRLTVL.

The chain joins TRBV7-9 to TRBJ1-1; 12 bases match TRBD1. Trimming cost V 3 bases and J 1 base; bases outside gene matches: 9. The germline V gene has CDR1 SEHNR and CDR2 FQNEAQ (reference sequence). The CDR3 extends over 18 amino acids. This chain's CDR3 is CASSLGTGGAGKNTEAFF. The DNA for the CDR3 is TGTGCCAGCAGCTTGGGGACAGGGGGCGCAGGCAAGAACACTGAAGCTTTCTTT.